These 21 T cell receptor beta chains originate from one sample sequenced in a study of CXCR3-negative and CXCR3-positive naive CD8 T cells. General study points: Naive cells with CXCR3 showed TRB CDR3s that were more hydrophobic than those in CXCR3-negative naive cells.

The libraries of TRB cDNA were constructed through 5' RACE using UMI labels. TCRdb reprocessed the 5' RACE reads and keeps a single row for each CDR3 protein, giving no DNA. The record lists some 130,000 distinct CDR3 sequences, of which the ten most abundant hold under 0.75%. Their target antigens are unknown. Sequencing was done on a sample of naive CXCR3+ CD8+ T cells from blood. Subset meaning: CD45RO-CCR7+CD27+CD95- naive CD8+ T cells expressing CXCR3 (TNR3+). The receptors stem from a human donor in good health. Some clones in this sample may be carry-over from other donors' samples.

V usage is TRBV7-9 and J usage is TRBJ1-1. The germline V gene encodes CDR1 SEHNR and CDR2 FQNEAQ (reference sequence). This CDR3 is 13 amino acids long. CDR3: CASSPPQRIEAFF. The whole variable domain, remainder taken from reference TRBV7-9 and TRBJ1-1, is DTGVSQNPRHKITKRGQNVTFRCDPISEHNRLYWYRQTLGQGPEFLTYFQNEAQLEKSRLLSDRFSAERPKGSFSTLEIQRTEQGDSAMYLCASSPPQRIEAFFGQGTRLTVV.

J is TRBJ2-5 and V is TRBV7-3; absent DNA, TCRdb's TRBD1 call cannot be checked. This CDR3 contains 16 residues. Germline V gives CDR1 SGHTA, CDR2 FQGTGA. CDR3 amino acids: CASSPSGPAVQETQYF.

V and J are TRBV6-2 or TRBV6-3 and TRBJ2-3; TCRdb gives TRBD1 as the D gene, but with no DNA this cannot be confirmed. The CDR3 consists of 15 residues. Germline loops: CDR1 MNHEY, CDR2 SVGEGT. The CDR3 loop is CASSYAGGGSDTQYF.

The J gene is TRBJ2-6, the V gene TRBV7-9. CDR3 length equals 14 residues. Germline-derived CDR1 and CDR2 are SEHNR and FQNEAQ (reference sequence). CDR3 sequence: CATVYTSGANVLTF.

This chain's CDR3 is CASSQGGVLGNEQFF. The V call is TRBV4-1, the J call TRBJ2-1; TCRdb names TRBD1, which stays unverified in the absence of DNA. Germline values: CDR1 MGHRA, CDR2 YSYEKL. The CDR3 extends over 15 amino acids.

The chain carries TRBV29-1 and TRBJ2-1; TCRdb selects TRBD2, and the lack of DNA leaves this call unchecked. Germline V gives CDR1 SQVTM, CDR2 ANQGSEA. The CDR3 totals 17 residues. The CDR3 loop is CSVGQSGGRASYNEQFF.

The J gene is TRBJ1-1, the V gene TRBV5-1; the D gene TCRdb calls, TRBD1, cannot be checked with no DNA. The CDR3 has 14 residues. Germline lookup yields CDR1 SGHRS and CDR2 YFSETQ. The chain's CDR3 is CATTPGQGDLEAFF.

V gene TRBV24-1 combines with J gene TRBJ2-1; the TCRdb D gene call, TRBD1, has no DNA to confirm it. Germline V gene lookup returns CDR1 KGHDR and CDR2 SFDVKD. There are 14 residues in the CDR3. The chain's CDR3 is CATSDLGQGNEQFF.

The rearrangement links TRBV7-9 to TRBJ1-3; TCRdb outputs TRBD1, but without DNA this stays unchecked. There are 15 residues in the CDR3. CDR1 is SEHNR, CDR2 FQNEAQ, per germline (reference sequence). CDR3 sequence: CASSFPPLAGNTIYF.

The chain uses TRBV12-3 or TRBV12-4 and TRBJ2-3; the D call of TRBD2 rests on TCRdb alone, since no DNA is present to check it. The CDR3 is 15 residues long. CDR3 loop: CASTAAGGITDTQYF.

The chain is built from TRBV5-1 and TRBJ1-1; TCRdb's D call, TRBD1, is unchecked because there is no DNA. CDR1 is SGHRS and CDR2 is YFSETQ in the germline V gene. CDR3 length equals 16 residues. The CDR3 loop is CASSLFPGDMNTEAFF. The full variable domain, rest sourced from reference TRBV5-1 and TRBJ1-1, is KAGVTQTPRYLIKTRGQQVTLSCSPISGHRSVSWYQQTPGQGLQFLFEYFSETQRNKGNFPGRFSGRQFSNSRSEMNVSTLELGDSALYLCASSLFPGDMNTEAFFGQGTRLTVV.

The V gene is TRBV20-1, the J gene TRBJ2-1; the D call from TCRdb, TRBD2, cannot be confirmed without DNA. Germline V gives CDR1 DFQATT, CDR2 SNEGSKA (reference sequence). This CDR3 has 15 amino acids. CDR3 protein: CSARPELAAYNEQFF.

The chain recombines TRBV25-1 with TRBJ2-1; there is no DNA to check the TCRdb D call of TRBD1. CDR1 and CDR2 (germline): MGHDK, SYGVNS. The CDR3 consists of 14 residues. CDR3 region: CASGYPLGGDEQFF.

The chain joins TRBV21-1 to TRBJ2-3; TCRdb picks TRBD2, but there is no DNA to check that call. TRBV21-1 is described as a pseudogene. The CDR3 has 15 amino acids. The CDR3 sequence: CASSKVAGGADTQYF.

The rearrangement links TRBV9 to TRBJ2-7; no DNA is available, so the TRBD2 call from TCRdb remains unchecked. Germline V gives CDR1 SGDLS, CDR2 YYNGEE. The CDR3 is 14 amino acids. The CDR3 here is CASSPYSGSYEQYF.

The rearrangement links TRBV11-3 to TRBJ1-2; with no DNA, the TCRdb D assignment of TRBD1 cannot be verified. CDR3 size: 15 residues. CDR1 and CDR2 (germline): SGHNT, YENEEA. The CDR3 loop reads CASSSRDKLNYGYTF.

V is TRBV10-3 and J is TRBJ2-2; TCRdb's D gene call, TRBD1, goes unchecked for lack of DNA. CDR1 is ENHRY and CDR2 is SYGVKD in the germline V gene. The CDR3 consists of 16 residues. The chain's CDR3 is CAISESTGEISGELFF.

The CDR3: CASSLTGSNEQFF. The J gene is TRBJ2-1, the V gene TRBV5-1; TCRdb indicates TRBD1, and absent DNA this call remains unverified. This CDR3 has 13 residues. Germline V gene lookup returns CDR1 SGHRS and CDR2 YFSETQ.

The V gene is TRBV30, the J gene TRBJ2-1; TCRdb indicates TRBD1, and absent DNA this call remains unverified. In germline, CDR1 is GTSNPN, CDR2 SVGIG (reference sequence). This CDR3 spans 14 amino acids. CDR3 sequence: CAWSGLQGANEQFF.

The chain has TRBV28 and TRBJ2-1; absent DNA, TCRdb's TRBD1 call cannot be checked. CDR3 length equals 14 residues. From germline, CDR1 is MDHEN and CDR2 SYDVKM. CDR3 residues: CASSRGRPDNEQFF.

The rearrangement uses TRBV28 and TRBJ2-1; TCRdb returns TRBD2, unconfirmable since there is no DNA. The CDR3 is made up of 17 amino acids. Germline V gene data show CDR1 as MDHEN and CDR2 as SYDVKM. The chain's CDR3 is CASSFGNMGEGQDEQFF.